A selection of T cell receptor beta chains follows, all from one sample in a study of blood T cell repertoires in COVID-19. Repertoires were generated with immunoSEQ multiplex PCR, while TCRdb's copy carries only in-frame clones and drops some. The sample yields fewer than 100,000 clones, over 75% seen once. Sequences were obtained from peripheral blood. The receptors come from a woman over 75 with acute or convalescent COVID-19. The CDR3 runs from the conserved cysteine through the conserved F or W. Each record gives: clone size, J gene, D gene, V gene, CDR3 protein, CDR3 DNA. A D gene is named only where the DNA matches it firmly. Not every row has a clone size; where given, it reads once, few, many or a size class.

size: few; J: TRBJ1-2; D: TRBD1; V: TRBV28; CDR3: CASVQGVESGYTF; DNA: TGTGCCAGCGTTCAGGGGGTCGAGTCTGGCTACACCTTC
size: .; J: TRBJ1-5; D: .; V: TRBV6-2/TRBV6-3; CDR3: CASSYHLSNQPQHF; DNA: TGTGCCAGCAGTTACCACTTAAGCAATCAGCCCCAGCATTTT
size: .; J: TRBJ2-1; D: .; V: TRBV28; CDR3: CASSPPGDSNEQFF; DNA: TGTGCCAGCAGCCCCCCCGGGGATTCCAATGAGCAGTTCTTC
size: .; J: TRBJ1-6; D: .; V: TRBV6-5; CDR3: CASARDLNSPLHF; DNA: TGTGCCAGCGCGAGGGATCTTAATTCACCCCTCCACTTT
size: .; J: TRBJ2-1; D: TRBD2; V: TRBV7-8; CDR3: CASSRGTSGAASWNEQFF; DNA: TGTGCCAGCAGCCGAGGGACTAGCGGGGCGGCATCATGGAATGAGCAGTTCTTC
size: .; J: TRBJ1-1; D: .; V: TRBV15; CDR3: CATSRAPGYQFEAFF; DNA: TGTGCCACCAGCAGAGCCCCAGGCTACCAATTTGAAGCTTTCTTT
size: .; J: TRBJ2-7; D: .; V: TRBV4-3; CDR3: CASSQDLYSYEQYF; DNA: TGCGCCAGCAGCCAAGACCTCTACTCCTACGAGCAGTACTTC
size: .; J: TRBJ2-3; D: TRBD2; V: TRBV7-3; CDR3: CASSPPGLAPDTQYF; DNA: TGTGCCAGCTCCCCCCCGGGACTAGCACCAGATACGCAGTATTTT
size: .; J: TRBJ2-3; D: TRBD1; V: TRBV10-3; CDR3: CAIRPPGQGRTDTQYF; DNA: TGTGCCATCAGACCGCCGGGACAGGGCCGCACAGATACGCAGTATTTT
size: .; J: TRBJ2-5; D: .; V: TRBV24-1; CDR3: CATSALETQYF; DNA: TGTGCCACCAGTGCATTGGAGACCCAGTACTTC
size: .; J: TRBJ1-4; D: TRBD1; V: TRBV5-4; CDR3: CASSPTGQGALNEKLFF; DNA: TGTGCCAGCAGCCCAACAGGACAGGGGGCGCTTAACGAAAAACTGTTTTTT
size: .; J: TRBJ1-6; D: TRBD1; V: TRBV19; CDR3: CASSPGGDSPLHF; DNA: TGTGCCAGTAGTCCAGGGGGCGATTCACCCCTCCACTTT
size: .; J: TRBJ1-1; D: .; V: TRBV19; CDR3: CASSISGGRNTEAFF; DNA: TGTGCCAGTAGTATTAGTGGGGGCAGGAACACTGAAGCTTTCTTT
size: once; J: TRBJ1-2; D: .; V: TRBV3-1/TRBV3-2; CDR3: CASSQDQFYGYTF; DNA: TGTGCCAGCAGCCAAGACCAGTTTTATGGCTACACCTTC
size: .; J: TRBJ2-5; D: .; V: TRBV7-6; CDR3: CASSSSAETQYF; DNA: TGTGCCAGCAGCTCGTCAGCGGAGACCCAGTACTTC
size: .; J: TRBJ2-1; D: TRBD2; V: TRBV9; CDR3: CASSPQAGSYNEQFF; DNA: TGTGCCAGCAGCCCCCAAGCGGGATCTTACAATGAGCAGTTCTTC
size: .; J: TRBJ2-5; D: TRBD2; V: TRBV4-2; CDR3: CASSHQLAGAEETQYF; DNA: TGTGCCAGCAGCCACCAACTAGCGGGGGCCGAAGAGACCCAGTACTTC
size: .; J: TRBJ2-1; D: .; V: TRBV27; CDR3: CASSRSGTYNEQFF; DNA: TGTGCCAGCAGTCGTAGCGGAACCTACAATGAGCAGTTCTTC
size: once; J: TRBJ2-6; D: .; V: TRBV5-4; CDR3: CASSPRSGVGGANVLTF; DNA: TGTGCCAGCAGCCCGAGGTCAGGGGTTGGAGGGGCCAACGTCCTGACTTTC
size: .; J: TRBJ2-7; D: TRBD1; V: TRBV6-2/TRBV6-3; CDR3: CASSWARGYEQYF; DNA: TGTGCCAGCAGCTGGGCCAGGGGGTACGAGCAGTACTTC
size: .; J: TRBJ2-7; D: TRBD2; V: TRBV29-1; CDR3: CSVEAGVEVEQYF; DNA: TGCAGCGTTGAGGCGGGGGTAGAGGTCGAGCAGTACTTC
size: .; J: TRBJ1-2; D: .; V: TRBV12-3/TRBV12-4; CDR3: CASSFGPNYGYTF; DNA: TGTGCCAGCAGTTTTGGGCCGAACTATGGCTACACCTTC
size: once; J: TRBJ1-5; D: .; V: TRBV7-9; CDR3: CASSSSGQDRQPQHF; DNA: TGTGCCAGCAGTTCTAGCGGGCAGGACCGTCAGCCCCAGCATTTT
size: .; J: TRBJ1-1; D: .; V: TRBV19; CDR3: CASAEGNTEAFF; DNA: TGTGCCAGTGCTGAGGGGAACACTGAAGCTTTCTTT
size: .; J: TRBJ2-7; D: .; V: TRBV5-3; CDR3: CARSFLWAVLVFFSYEQYF; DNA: TGTGCCAGAAGCTTTCTGTGGGCCGTTTTGGTTTTTTTTTCCTACGAGCAGTACTTC
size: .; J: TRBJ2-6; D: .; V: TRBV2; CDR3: CASRQGYGANVLTF; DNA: TGTGCCAGCAGGCAGGGGTATGGGGCCAACGTCCTGACTTTC
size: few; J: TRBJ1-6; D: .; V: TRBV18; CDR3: CASSLQYNSPLHF; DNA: TGTGCCAGCTCATTACAGTATAATTCACCCCTCCACTTT
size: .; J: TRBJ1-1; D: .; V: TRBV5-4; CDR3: CASSLRLAANTEAFF; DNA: TGTGCCAGCAGTCTTCGTTTGGCCGCGAACACTGAAGCTTTCTTT
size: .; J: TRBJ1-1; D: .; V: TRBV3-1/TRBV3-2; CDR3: CASSQGGGWSGTEAFF; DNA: TGTGCCAGCAGCCAAGGGGGGGGCTGGTCGGGCACTGAAGCTTTCTTT
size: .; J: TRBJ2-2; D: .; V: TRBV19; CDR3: CASNVFQGGGELFF; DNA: TGTGCCAGTAACGTATTTCAGGGGGGCGGGGAGCTGTTTTTT
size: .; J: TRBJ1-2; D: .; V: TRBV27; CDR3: CASSLYEGHGYTF; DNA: TGTGCCAGCAGTTTATATGAGGGCCATGGCTACACCTTC
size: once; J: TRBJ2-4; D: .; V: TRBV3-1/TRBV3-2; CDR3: CASSQWGENIQYF; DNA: TGTGCCAGCAGCCAATGGGGAGAAAACATTCAGTACTTC
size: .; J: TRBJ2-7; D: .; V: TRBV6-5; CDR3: CASSPTPYEQYF; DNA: TGTGCCAGCAGCCCAACACCCTACGAGCAGTACTTC
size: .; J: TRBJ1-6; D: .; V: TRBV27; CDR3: CASSPFSYNSPLHF; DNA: TGTGCCAGCAGCCCCTTTTCCTATAATTCACCCCTCCACTTT
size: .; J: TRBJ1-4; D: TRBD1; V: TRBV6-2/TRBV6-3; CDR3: CASSSPGQGSEKLFF; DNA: TGTGCCAGCAGTTCCCCAGGACAGGGAAGTGAAAAACTGTTTTTT
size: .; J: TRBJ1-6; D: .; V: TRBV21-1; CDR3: CASSAGGRGSYSPLHF; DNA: TGTGCCAGCAGCGCTGGGGGACGGGGGTCGTATTCACCCCTCCACTTT
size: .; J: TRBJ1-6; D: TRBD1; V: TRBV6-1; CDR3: CASSEGTVNSPLHF; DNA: TGTGCCAGCAGTGAGGGGACAGTTAATTCACCCCTCCACTTT
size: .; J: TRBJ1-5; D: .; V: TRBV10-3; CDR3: CAISSQGYQPQHF; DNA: TGTGCCATCAGTTCCCAGGGTTATCAGCCCCAGCATTTT
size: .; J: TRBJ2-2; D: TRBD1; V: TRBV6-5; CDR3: CASSSDRGWTGELFF; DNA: TGTGCCAGCAGTTCCGACAGGGGCTGGACCGGGGAGCTGTTTTTT
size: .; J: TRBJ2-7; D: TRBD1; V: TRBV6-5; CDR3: CASSYYRGSYEQYF; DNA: TGTGCCAGCAGTTACTACAGGGGAAGCTACGAGCAGTACTTC
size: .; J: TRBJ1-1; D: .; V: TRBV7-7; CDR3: CASSSSLNTEAFF; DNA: TGTGCCAGCAGCTCCTCCTTGAACACTGAAGCTTTCTTT
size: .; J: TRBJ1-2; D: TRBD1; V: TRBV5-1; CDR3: CASSPYPGTGVYGYTF; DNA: TGCGCCAGCAGCCCTTACCCCGGGACAGGGGTCTATGGCTACACCTTC
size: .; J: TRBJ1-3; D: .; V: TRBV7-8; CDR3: CASSSTGFSGNTIYF; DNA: TGTGCCAGCAGCTCTACAGGGTTCTCTGGAAACACCATATATTTT
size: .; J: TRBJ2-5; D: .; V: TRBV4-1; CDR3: CASSQDGQEETQYF; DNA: TGCGCCAGCAGCCAAGATGGGCAGGAAGAGACCCAGTACTTC
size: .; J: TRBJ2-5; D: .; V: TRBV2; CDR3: CASSEAPSALRQGETQYF; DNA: TGTGCCAGCAGTGAAGCACCTAGCGCCCTTAGGCAGGGAGAGACCCAGTACTTC
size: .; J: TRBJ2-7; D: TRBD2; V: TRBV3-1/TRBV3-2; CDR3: CASSSGRGYEQYF; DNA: TGTGCCAGCTCTAGCGGGAGGGGGTACGAGCAGTACTTC
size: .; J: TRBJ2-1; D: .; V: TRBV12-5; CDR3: CASGLVQVRSYNEQFF; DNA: TGTGCTAGTGGTTTGGTACAGGTGCGCTCCTACAATGAGCAGTTCTTC
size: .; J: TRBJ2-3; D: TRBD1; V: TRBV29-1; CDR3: CSVPGQGGLGGTDTQYF; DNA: TGCAGCGTTCCGGGACAGGGGGGACTAGGAGGCACAGATACGCAGTATTTT
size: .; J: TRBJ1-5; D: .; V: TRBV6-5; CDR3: CASRFDRNSNQPQHF; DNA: TGTGCCAGCAGATTCGACAGGAATAGCAATCAGCCCCAGCATTTT
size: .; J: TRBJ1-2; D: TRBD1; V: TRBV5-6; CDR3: CASSFGGTGVYGYTF; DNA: TGTGCCAGCAGCTTTGGTGGGACAGGGGTCTATGGCTACACCTTC
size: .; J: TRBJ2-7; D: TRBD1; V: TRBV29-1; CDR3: CSVQLSGQGTEQYF; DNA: TGCAGCGTGCAACTCTCGGGACAGGGGACCGAGCAGTACTTC
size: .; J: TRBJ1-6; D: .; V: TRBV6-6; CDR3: CASTAQNPGNSPLHF; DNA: TGTGCCAGTACCGCCCAGAACCCAGGGAATTCACCCCTCCACTTT
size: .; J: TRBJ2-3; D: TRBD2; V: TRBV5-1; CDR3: CASATSPGTDTQYF; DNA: TGCGCCAGCGCGACTAGCCCAGGCACAGATACGCAGTATTTT
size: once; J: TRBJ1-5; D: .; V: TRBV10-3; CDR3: CAISESGGSNQPQHF; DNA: TGTGCCATCAGTGAGTCGGGGGGGTCCAATCAGCCCCAGCATTTT
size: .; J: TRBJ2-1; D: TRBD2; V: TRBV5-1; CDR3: CASSPGLAPYNEQFF; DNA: TGCGCCAGCAGCCCGGGACTAGCGCCCTACAATGAGCAGTTCTTC